This TCR beta chain was identified in a study of T cells in Graves' hyperthyroidism and ophthalmopathy. Lactation, pregnancy, other autoimmune disease or uncontrolled infection excluded patients. At least ten counts were recorded for this clonotype. From RNA transcripts, TCR beta CDR3 regions were amplified. First-round RT-PCR with HTBI primers amplified the TCR CDR3 region. In TCRdb, the multiplex PCR reads were re-called with MiXCR into one record per CDR3 protein. Seen here are about 700,000 distinct CDR3 sequences, approximately 14% observed once, and the top ten hold roughly 10%. V was clipped by 6 bases and J by 1 base, with 17 bases between them. This CDR3 comprises 16 residues.

Sequencing was carried out using blood. J is TRBJ2-3 and V is TRBV12-3 or TRBV12-4; D is perhaps TRBD1 (5 bases). The receptor was isolated from a young woman with Graves' hyperthyroidism. The CDR3 sequence: CASRRPQSRGTDTQYF. The CDR3 coding sequence is TGTGCCAGCAGGCGCCCCCAGAGCAGGGGCACAGATACGCAGTATTTT.